This T cell receptor (beta chain) was profiled in a study of shared clonotypes between healthy human individuals (TCRdb year 2020). Background on the whole study: The cohort included a few men and two women between 18 and 49 years of age. For each donor, three plates each were used for CD4 naive and CD4 memory, two plates were used for CD8 naive, and one plate was used for CD8 memory. To estimate repertoire size and how much clonotypes are shared between individuals, the study performed deep sequencing of blood TCR repertoires from roughly five healthy adults. To increase sequencing depth and limit assay-specific biases, TCR repertoire library preparation and sequencing were carried out by different laboratories using diverse techniques. Per donor, leukapheresis produced somewhere between about 0.94 and 9 billion PBMCs.

Using the deep immunoSEQ assay, TCR CDR3 regions were amplified from genomic DNA by multiplex PCR. For each cell subset, the extracted genomic DNA was distributed evenly across all wells of several immunoSEQ 96-well plates, and each plate served as one replicate. For sorted subsets, about 200 ng genomic DNA, equal to some 28,000 T cell genomes, was loaded into each replicate PCR. Purified libraries were measured with a Qubit 3.0 fluorometer, size-checked on a Bioanalyzer 2100, and measured again with the KAPA Library Quantification kit. Each immunoSEQ 96-well plate was sequenced on its own single-read 150-cycle Illumina NextSeq 550 flow cell. The study's own analysis went as follows. The immunoSEQ output contained only junctional sequences without quality scores, so filtering could not match that applied to full-length reads. Sequences were annotated with PyIR, a Python wrapper for IgBLAST v1.9, using IMGT germline references to assign V/J genes and CDR3. Reads with weak V/J assignments (E-value above 1e-6), missing CDR3, stop codons, out-of-frame junctions, or ambiguous translated residues were removed. A V3J clonotype was defined by an identical inferred V gene, J gene, and CDR3 amino acid sequence. Percentage overlap between repertoires was calculated by dividing the number of shared unique clonotypes by the size of the smaller repertoire. Three approaches were used to assess repertoire richness: RTK rarefaction, the Chao1 estimator, and Recon v2.1 estimates of unobserved clonotypes. OLGA was used to compute generation probabilities for all TCRbeta clonotypes that the gDNA method yielded from a handful of donors. Drawn from immuneACCESS, this table holds only the in-frame rearrangements with V and J called that TCRdb kept. Clones are partly lost; checked studies trace under half to an unresolved V gene and leave the rest unexplained. V and J calls and clone size are copied from that table; D and trimming were computed from the DNA. A total of approximately 1.1 million clones appear in this sample, around 82% of them only once. 0.52% of the sample rests with the top ten.

Overall study outcomes, separate from this receptor: Naive subsets generally had larger estimated clonotype richness than memory subsets did. Because the study included only a small number of donors, the genetic and exposure-history diversity represented was limited. Rarefaction of sorted-subset datasets indicated incomplete sequencing despite the large sequencing depth. Sampling was limited to blood, and TCR repertoires in tissue likely differ from TCR repertoires in blood. Sharing across several donors was observed for around 4.8% of naive CD4, around 3.5% of naive CD8, over 2% of memory CD4, and 0.4% of memory CD8 clonotypes. Clonotypes shared by all four sorted-subset donors showed higher generation probabilities than non-shared clonotypes. Pairwise subsampling indicated that sequencing depth was expected to affect the degree of clonotype sharing among donors.

Healthy HIV-negative adults with no recently reported acute infections or vaccinations were included as donors. All donors were Caucasian adults living in Nashville, Tennessee, USA. CD4+ T cells were enriched through magnetic negative selection, after which naive cells were positively selected on CD45RA and the remaining negative fraction served as the memory subset. After blood collection by leukapheresis, PBMCs were isolated using Ficoll-Histopaque density gradient centrifugation and then cryopreserved in the vapor phase of liquid nitrogen. Analytical flow cytometry was used to check the purity and quantity of every magnetically sorted T cell population. Genomic DNA was isolated from every sorted fraction and measured by UV absorbance on a Nanodrop 2000c. Remarks on this clone: No antigen is known for it. Nothing much larger sits one base from this clone, and base qualities are not available.

Germline trimming amounts to 3 bases on V and 0 bases on J, with 5 as the count of junction bases outside the gene matches. The CDR3 holds 16 amino acids from the cysteine to the phenylalanine. The retained sequence is limited to the CDR3, 48 bases, with the frame set at the first base. CDR1 LNHDA and CDR2 SQIVND were looked up in the germline V gene (reference sequence). Sequenced material: memory CD4+ T cells from PBMCs. Read against the paper, the sample's cell subset or site label means: CD45RA-negative fraction. The clonotype originates from a man aged 18 to 35 in good health. Some clones in this sample may be carry-over from other donors' samples. The V and J genes are TRBV19 and TRBJ1-3; a stretch of 7 junction bases matches TRBD1. The DNA sequence follows: TGTGCCAGTAGTATCCGACAGGGCCCCTCTGGAAACACCATATATTTT. Its protein is CASSIRQGPSGNTIYF.